The clone carrying this T cell receptor (beta chain) was detected ten times or more. Antigen specificity is unknown. This specimen comes from a study of T cells in Graves' hyperthyroidism and ophthalmopathy. Study-wide results and limits: The authors' 13 V-J model separated ophthalmopathy from stable hyperthyroidism. Also found in blood were most expanded thyroid clonotypes above 0.001.

The length of the CDR3 is 16 residues. Per the germline V gene, CDR1 is KGHDR and CDR2 is SFDVKD. The junction had 3 bases not matched to a gene; V was cut back by 2 bases and J by 5 bases. From RNA transcripts, TCR beta CDR3 regions were amplified. The primer set for the first-round RT-PCR of the TCR CDR3 was HTBI. TCRdb analysed the multiplex PCR reads with MiXCR anew, one entry per CDR3 protein. The table has hundreds of thousands of distinct CDR3 sequences, approximately 15% seen once. The TCR originated in a young woman with Graves' hyperthyroidism. The chain is built from TRBV24-1 and TRBJ2-1; 12 nucleotides align to TRBD2. Sequencing was done on a sample of blood. The CDR3 DNA is TGTGCCACCAGTGATTACACTAGCGGGGGGAACAATGAGCAGTTCTTC. Protein: CATSDYTSGGNNEQFF.